Described below is a single TCR beta chain sequence and its context. Its matching antigen is unknown. CDR1 is MNHEY, CDR2 SVGAGI, per germline. The CDR3 spans 13 residues. These data belong to a study of T cells expressing NK-cell markers. Study details: Repertoires of TCR beta were obtained from T cells sorted as CD3+CD56+NKG2C+, CD3+CD56+NKG2C- and CD3+CD56-NKG2C+. One of the eight sequenced donors was seronegative, whereas the other seven were HCMV-seropositive.

TCR beta cDNA was made by 5'RACE template switching with UMIs. With the 5' RACE reads reprocessed, TCRdb shows one record per CDR3 protein and no DNA. The sample shows some 120,000 distinct CDR3 sequences, and approximately 17% sits with its ten largest clones. Study conclusions and caveats: Top CD8+ clonotypes included the dominant CD3+CD56+NKG2C+ clonotypes in six donors.

The sequencing input was blood T cells: a sorted CD56 or NKG2C T cell subset, CD4+ or CD8+ T cells, or bulk PBMC T cells (not recorded which). This chain uses TRBV6-5 with TRBJ1-1. This receptor was obtained from a woman between 18 and 70 years old in good health. CDR3 loop: CASSYIGGTEAFF.